The rows below give T cell receptor beta chains drawn from one sample of a study of cytomegalovirus exposure and HLA in healthy donors. Clones were sequenced by immunoSEQ multiplex PCR, and TCRdb holds only the in-frame ones, with some missing. Here the sample spans approximately 82,000 clones, roughly 94% being singletons. The sequenced sample consisted of PBMCs. The source is a woman aged 18-35 years in good health and CMV-seronegative. CDR3s include the opening cysteine and the closing phenylalanine or tryptophan. D genes are given only for firm matches. Clone sizes are given selectively: once, few, many, or a class where the clone is expanded.

D gene | clone size | J gene | V gene | CDR3 DNA | CDR3 protein
TRBD2 | once | TRBJ2-7 | TRBV5-4 | TGTGCCAGCAGCTCGGGGGGGACGAGCTCCTACGAGCAGTACTTC | CASSSGGTSSYEQYF
NA | NA | TRBJ2-1 | TRBV7-2 | TGTGCCAGCAGCTTAGACATTGGTGAGCAGTTCTTC | CASSLDIGEQFF
NA | NA | TRBJ2-7 | TRBV7-9 | TGTGCCAGCAGCTTAGAGGCGGGCGGCTCCTACGAGCAGTACTTC | CASSLEAGGSYEQYF
NA | NA | TRBJ2-5 | TRBV5-1 | TGCGCCAGCAGCCTTGGAGGGGCGGAAGAGACCCAGTACTTC | CASSLGGAEETQYF
TRBD1 | once | TRBJ1-5 | TRBV7-2 | TGTGCCAGCAGCCGGGGACAGGGACCTAATCAGCCCCAGCATTTT | CASSRGQGPNQPQHF
TRBD1 | NA | TRBJ1-1 | TRBV6-5 | TGTGCCAGCAGTTACTCGAGCTTTACAGGGGGTTCAGGAGCTTTCTTT | CASSYSSFTGGSGAFF
TRBD2 | NA | TRBJ2-7 | TRBV4-1 | TGCGCCAGCAGCCAAGAAGCTAGCGGGGTCGGCGAGCAGTACTTC | CASSQEASGVGEQYF
TRBD1 | once | TRBJ2-7 | TRBV15 | TGTGCCACCAGCAGGCGGACAGGGGGAGGACAGTACTTC | CATSRRTGGGQYF
TRBD1 | NA | TRBJ1-1 | TRBV14 | TGTGCCAGCAGCCCACGGACAGGGTGGAGGAACACTGAAGCTTTCTTT | CASSPRTGWRNTEAFF
NA | NA | TRBJ2-5 | TRBV19 | TGTGCCAGTAGCCCTGGACTGGGTAGGCCCCAGTACTTC | CASSPGLGRPQYF
TRBD1 | once | TRBJ1-2 | TRBV19 | TGTGCCAGTAGCCTCGGACAGGGGGCCTATGGCTACACCTTC | CASSLGQGAYGYTF
TRBD1 | NA | TRBJ2-1 | TRBV18 | TGTGCCAGCTCACCGGGCCTTTCCGGGACAGGGGCCTACAATGAGCAGTTCTTC | CASSPGLSGTGAYNEQFF
TRBD2 | NA | TRBJ2-1 | TRBV28 | TGTGCCAGCAGTTTAATCCCTAGCGGGACTTCCTACAATGAGCAGTTCTTC | CASSLIPSGTSYNEQFF
NA | NA | TRBJ1-4 | TRBV18 | TGTGCCAGCTCATATCAGGGGCTGGGTGAAAAACTGTTTTTT | CASSYQGLGEKLFF
NA | NA | TRBJ1-5 | TRBV7-2 | TGTGCCAGCAGCTTTGACCGGGGGTATCAGCCCCAGCATTTT | CASSFDRGYQPQHF
NA | NA | TRBJ1-2 | TRBV28 | TGTGCCAGCAGTTTAGTATCATTGACAGGAATCGAGGGCTACACCTTC | CASSLVSLTGIEGYTF